The 27 T cell receptor beta chains below come from one sample, sequenced in a study of shared clonotypes between healthy human individuals (dated by TCRdb to 2018 to 2020). The library relied on the immunoSEQ multiplex PCR assay. TCRdb re-hosts the immuneACCESS table, in-frame sequences only. Its copies lack some clones; in the studies checked, an unresolved V gene accounts for under half of them, and the cause for the rest is not known. The sample table shows around 550,000 clones, and 96% are seen once. Clones ranked in the top ten supply less than 0.06% of the sample. Sample: naive CD4+ T cells sorted from blood. The sample's cell subset or site label is to be understood as: CD45RA+ positively selected. These receptors originate from a woman aged 25 to 39 in good health.

This chain uses TRBV27 with TRBJ2-5; 9 bases line up with TRBD2. The J call may not be correct, given that the DNA end is closer to TRBJ2-7. This CDR3 has 15 amino acids. Per germline, CDR1 MNHEY and CDR2 SMNVEV (reference sequence). CDR3 residues: CASSYSTSGSYEQYF. CDR3 in DNA: TGTGCCAGCAGTTATTCGACTAGCGGCTCCTACGAGCAGTACTTC.

The chain employs TRBV10-3 and TRBJ2-7; D remains ambiguous. CDR3 length: 13 residues. Germline V gives CDR1 ENHRY, CDR2 SYGVKD. V was trimmed by 10 bases and J by 2 bases, leaving 15 bases between them. Here the CDR3 reads CATDEPSTYEQYF. The CDR3 DNA follows: TGTGCCACCGACGAACCTTCCACCTACGAGCAGTACTTC.

Here the CDR3 DNA reads TGTGCCAGCAGCTTAGATTTTGGGACCGCAGAAGGCTACACCTTC. It specifies CASSLDFGTAEGYTF. The chain employs TRBV7-9 and TRBJ1-2; perhaps TRBD1 as D (5 bases). The germline V gene has CDR1 SEHNR and CDR2 FQNEAQ (reference sequence). Trimming shortened V by 1 base and J by 8 bases, and 17 bases separated the two germline ends. The CDR3 is 15 amino acids.

A single count supports this clone. The chain uses TRBV6-5 and TRBJ1-3; 11 positions match TRBD1. After removal of 8 bases from V and 3 bases from J, the junction contained 3 bases not matched to a gene. This CDR3 is 14 amino acids long. In germline, CDR1 is MNHEY, CDR2 SVGAGI. CDR3 in DNA: TGTGCCAGCGGACAGGGGGCAAGTGGAAACACCATATATTTT. Its translation: CASGQGASGNTIYF.

This chain links TRBV19 with TRBJ2-3; D gene ambiguous. V shed 1 base and J shed 6 bases, with 5 bases lying between them. Germline assignment: CDR1 LNHDA and CDR2 SQIVND (reference sequence). The CDR3 consists of 12 residues. CDR3 loop: CASSIGRDTQYF. CDR3 nucleotide sequence: TGTGCCAGTAGTATAGGTCGGGATACGCAGTATTTT.

This chain uses TRBV7-2 with TRBJ2-1; the D is unclear. Looked up from germline, CDR1 is SGHTA and CDR2 is FQGNSA. The germline V and J ends were trimmed by 1 base and 8 bases, with 9 bases remaining between them. The CDR3 contains 13 residues. CDR3 DNA: TGTGCCAGCAGCTTAGTGCTACTATATGAGCAGTTCTTC. It codes for CASSLVLLYEQFF.

The chain combines TRBV11-1 with TRBJ2-1, with TRBD2 matching 9 bases. CDR1 and CDR2 from the germline V gene are SGHAT and FQDESV (reference sequence). J was trimmed by 8 bases and V by 3 bases; bases with no gene match: 11. The CDR3 is 16 residues long. Here the CDR3 reads CASSFLRSGSYDEQFF. In DNA, the CDR3 is TGTGCCAGCAGCTTTCTTCGTAGCGGGAGTTACGATGAGCAGTTCTTC.

The chain links TRBV6-5 to TRBJ1-1, with D hard to call. In germline, CDR1 is MNHEY, CDR2 SVGAGI. The CDR3 runs to 15 residues. The V end was cut by 0 bases, the J end by 1 base, with 9 bases between. CDR3 amino acids: CASSYSSTGNTEAFF. CDR3 coding DNA: TGTGCCAGCAGTTACTCGAGTACGGGGAACACTGAAGCTTTCTTT.

This clone showed up just once. This sample also contains other DNA sequences that code for the same CDR3. The chain couples TRBV5-1 to TRBJ2-1; 7 bases agree with TRBD2. Germline assignment: CDR1 SGHRS and CDR2 YFSETQ. There are 14 residues in the CDR3. V shed 0 bases and J 4 bases; nucleotides not matched to a gene: 1. For the CDR3, the DNA is TGCGCCAGCAGCTTGGCTAGCGGTTACAATGAGCAGTTCTTC. It yields the protein CASSLASGYNEQFF.

The V gene is TRBV27, the J gene TRBJ2-1; 11 bases match TRBD1. The CDR3 spans 14 residues. Unmatched junction bases numbered 1, after V lost 3 bases and J lost 6 bases. The germline gives CDR1 MNHEY, CDR2 SMNVEV (reference sequence). The CDR3 reads CASSLDRGPNEQFF. The CDR3 nucleotides are TGTGCCAGCAGTTTGGACAGGGGGCCCAATGAGCAGTTCTTC.

This sequence joins TRBV28 and TRBJ1-1; D is uncertain. The length of the CDR3 is 15 residues. In germline, CDR1 is MDHEN, CDR2 SYDVKM. The V gene lost 7 bases and the J gene lost 4 bases, with 19 bases spanning the gap. CDR3 coding DNA: TGTGCCAGCAACCTCCATCCGCGGGGTGTCACTGAAGCTTTCTTT. Protein product: CASNLHPRGVTEAFF.

The genes are TRBV19 and TRBJ2-2; D perhaps matches TRBD1 (6 bases). The CDR3 consists of 17 residues. Germline V gene lookup returns CDR1 LNHDA and CDR2 SQIVND (reference sequence). V was clipped by 0 bases and J by 2 bases, with 13 bases between them. CDR3 coding DNA: TGTGCCAGTAGTATAGATACCGGGACATACAACACCGGGGAGCTGTTTTTT. This encodes CASSIDTGTYNTGELFF.

The chain carries TRBV5-1 and TRBJ2-7; maybe TRBD2 (6 bases). The length of the CDR3 is 15 residues. Germline loops: CDR1 SGHRS, CDR2 YFSETQ. Trimming pared 4 bases from V and 2 bases from J, leaving 16 bases between. CDR3 in DNA: TGCGCCAGCAGCCCCGTCGAGCGGGTTACCTACGAGCAGTACTTC. This gives the protein CASSPVERVTYEQYF.

This clone was recorded only once. The chain combines TRBV7-9 with TRBJ1-5; D ambiguous. Trimming shortened V by 3 bases and J by 7 bases, and 10 bases separated the two germline ends. The CDR3 has 13 amino acids. The germline CDR1 and CDR2 sequences are SEHNR and FQNEAQ (reference sequence). Written as DNA, the CDR3 is TGTGCCAGCAGCTTTATCAGCGGGCAGCCCCAGCATTTT. Protein sequence: CASSFISGQPQHF.

The chain uses TRBV14 and TRBJ2-2; D unclear. V was cut by 1 base and J by 4 bases, with 7 bases left in between. Germline V gene lookup returns CDR1 SGHDN and CDR2 FVKESK. The CDR3 consists of 14 residues. Here the CDR3 reads CASSQALVTGELFF. As DNA, the CDR3 is TGTGCCAGCAGCCAAGCTCTGGTCACCGGGGAGCTGTTTTTT.

The chain recombines TRBV5-1 with TRBJ2-7; D uncertain. Germline V lookup: CDR1 SGHRS, CDR2 YFSETQ. The CDR3 loop spans 15 amino acids. The V gene lost 4 bases and the J gene lost 4 bases, with 18 bases spanning the gap. CDR3 in amino acids: CASSPGQVGSYEQYF. The CDR3 bases are TGCGCCAGCAGCCCCGGTCAGGTTGGTTCTTACGAGCAGTACTTC.

This clone occurred once. The CDR3 region is CASSRTGTGRDEQFF. The CDR3, as DNA: TGTGCCAGTAGTAGAACCGGGACAGGGCGGGATGAGCAGTTCTTC. The rearrangement joins TRBV19 to TRBJ2-1; 9 positions match TRBD1. Germline CDR1 LNHDA, CDR2 SQIVND (reference sequence). The CDR3 covers 15 residues. J lost 8 bases, V lost 4 bases, and 9 bases had no gene match.

The V call is TRBV7-3, the J call TRBJ2-1; 11 bases map to TRBD2. CDR1 and CDR2 (germline): SGHTA, FQGTGA. After removal of 4 bases from V and 3 bases from J, the junction contained 2 bases not matched to a gene. This CDR3 contains 15 residues. CDR3 region: CASSSLAGGYNEQFF. CDR3 bases: TGTGCCAGCAGCTCGCTAGCGGGAGGCTACAATGAGCAGTTCTTC.

This clone was seen a single time. The chain employs TRBV2 and TRBJ2-3; 7 bases align to TRBD2. J gave up 4 bases and V 11 bases, and 9 bases lay outside the gene matches. Germline lookup yields CDR1 SNHLY and CDR2 FYNNEI. This CDR3 comprises 13 residues. CDR3 in DNA: TGTGCCTGCGGGGGAGTCCTATCAGATACGCAGTATTTT. Protein product: CACGGVLSDTQYF.

The chain is built from TRBV18 and TRBJ2-2; D may correspond to TRBD1 or TRBD2 (6 bases each). V was pared by 3 bases and J by 0 bases, with 11 bases between. The length of the CDR3 is 16 residues. Germline V gene lookup returns CDR1 KGHSH and CDR2 LQKENI. CDR3: CASSPAGHSNTGELFF. CDR3 in DNA: TGTGCCAGCTCACCGGCGGGACACTCGAACACCGGGGAGCTGTTTTTT.

The chain is built from TRBV6-6 and TRBJ1-5; possibly TRBD1 for D (6 bases). Between the trimmed V and J ends, which lost 5 bases and 3 bases, there was a span of 8 bases. Germline CDR1 is MNHNY and CDR2 is SVGAGI (reference sequence). The CDR3 length is 13 residues. The CDR3 spells CASSRQANQPQHF. The CDR3 region has the DNA TGTGCCAGCAGTAGACAGGCCAATCAGCCCCAGCATTTT.

This chain links TRBV28 with TRBJ2-7; D is unclear. Germline V CDR1 and CDR2: MDHEN, SYDVKM. Trimming took 3 bases from V and 4 from J, leaving 22 bases between them. This CDR3 contains 17 residues. The CDR3 DNA reads TGTGCCAGCAGTTTGGTGGGCTACACAAGCCTTGTATACGAGCAGTACTTC. It is translated as CASSLVGYTSLVYEQYF.

The chain carries TRBV9 and TRBJ2-2, with D uncertain. The CDR3 sequence is 13 residues long. The V and J ends lost 0 bases and 8 bases respectively, with 8 bases between them. CDR1 SGDLS and CDR2 YYNGEE come from the germline V gene. The CDR3 loop is CASSVVELGELFF. The CDR3 DNA sequence: TGTGCCAGCAGCGTAGTCGAGTTGGGGGAGCTGTTTTTT.

The rearrangement joins TRBV6-6 to TRBJ2-7; no definite D call. Trimming cost V 6 bases and J 1 base, with 19 bases left between them. This CDR3 is built from 16 residues. Germline loops: CDR1 MNHNY, CDR2 SVGAGI (reference sequence). Here the CDR3 reads CASSPGKVRLSYEQYF. The CDR3 region has the DNA TGTGCCAGCAGCCCTGGGAAAGTTAGGTTATCCTACGAGCAGTACTTC.

The table lists this clone with a few counts. V is TRBV27 and J is TRBJ2-7; TRBD1 matches at 11 bases. With V trimmed by 2 bases and J by 3 bases, 3 bases remained unmatched. Germline V gene data show CDR1 as MNHEY and CDR2 as SMNVEV (reference sequence). The CDR3 runs 15 residues. The DNA for the CDR3 is TGTGCCAGCAGTTTACGGACAGGGGGCAACTACGAGCAGTACTTC. Its protein is CASSLRTGGNYEQYF.

The V and J genes are TRBV11-3 and TRBJ1-3; D may be TRBD1 (6 bases). The V end was cut by 5 bases, the J end by 1 base, with 9 bases between. Germline V lookup: CDR1 SGHNT, CDR2 YENEEA. The CDR3 is made up of 14 amino acids. CDR3 in DNA: TGTGCCAGCAGCCGCAGGGGATCTGGAAACACCATATATTTT. It specifies CASSRRGSGNTIYF.

This clone was counted a few times. V is TRBV19 and J is TRBJ2-1; 7 nucleotides line up with TRBD1. CDR3 length equals 15 residues. Trimming removed 4 bases from V and 8 bases from J; junction bases left unmatched: 11. Germline loops: CDR1 LNHDA, CDR2 SQIVND (reference sequence). The CDR3 bases are TGTGCCAGTAGTACCGGACAGGATCGGCGAGATGAGCAGTTCTTC. Translation gives CASSTGQDRRDEQFF. Complete variable domain (other parts from reference TRBV19 and TRBJ2-1): DGGITQSPKYLFRKEGQNVTLSCEQNLNHDAMYWYRQDPGQGLRLIYYSQIVNDFQKGDIAEGYSVSREKKESFPLTVTSAQKNPTAFYLCASSTGQDRRDEQFFGPGTRLTVL.